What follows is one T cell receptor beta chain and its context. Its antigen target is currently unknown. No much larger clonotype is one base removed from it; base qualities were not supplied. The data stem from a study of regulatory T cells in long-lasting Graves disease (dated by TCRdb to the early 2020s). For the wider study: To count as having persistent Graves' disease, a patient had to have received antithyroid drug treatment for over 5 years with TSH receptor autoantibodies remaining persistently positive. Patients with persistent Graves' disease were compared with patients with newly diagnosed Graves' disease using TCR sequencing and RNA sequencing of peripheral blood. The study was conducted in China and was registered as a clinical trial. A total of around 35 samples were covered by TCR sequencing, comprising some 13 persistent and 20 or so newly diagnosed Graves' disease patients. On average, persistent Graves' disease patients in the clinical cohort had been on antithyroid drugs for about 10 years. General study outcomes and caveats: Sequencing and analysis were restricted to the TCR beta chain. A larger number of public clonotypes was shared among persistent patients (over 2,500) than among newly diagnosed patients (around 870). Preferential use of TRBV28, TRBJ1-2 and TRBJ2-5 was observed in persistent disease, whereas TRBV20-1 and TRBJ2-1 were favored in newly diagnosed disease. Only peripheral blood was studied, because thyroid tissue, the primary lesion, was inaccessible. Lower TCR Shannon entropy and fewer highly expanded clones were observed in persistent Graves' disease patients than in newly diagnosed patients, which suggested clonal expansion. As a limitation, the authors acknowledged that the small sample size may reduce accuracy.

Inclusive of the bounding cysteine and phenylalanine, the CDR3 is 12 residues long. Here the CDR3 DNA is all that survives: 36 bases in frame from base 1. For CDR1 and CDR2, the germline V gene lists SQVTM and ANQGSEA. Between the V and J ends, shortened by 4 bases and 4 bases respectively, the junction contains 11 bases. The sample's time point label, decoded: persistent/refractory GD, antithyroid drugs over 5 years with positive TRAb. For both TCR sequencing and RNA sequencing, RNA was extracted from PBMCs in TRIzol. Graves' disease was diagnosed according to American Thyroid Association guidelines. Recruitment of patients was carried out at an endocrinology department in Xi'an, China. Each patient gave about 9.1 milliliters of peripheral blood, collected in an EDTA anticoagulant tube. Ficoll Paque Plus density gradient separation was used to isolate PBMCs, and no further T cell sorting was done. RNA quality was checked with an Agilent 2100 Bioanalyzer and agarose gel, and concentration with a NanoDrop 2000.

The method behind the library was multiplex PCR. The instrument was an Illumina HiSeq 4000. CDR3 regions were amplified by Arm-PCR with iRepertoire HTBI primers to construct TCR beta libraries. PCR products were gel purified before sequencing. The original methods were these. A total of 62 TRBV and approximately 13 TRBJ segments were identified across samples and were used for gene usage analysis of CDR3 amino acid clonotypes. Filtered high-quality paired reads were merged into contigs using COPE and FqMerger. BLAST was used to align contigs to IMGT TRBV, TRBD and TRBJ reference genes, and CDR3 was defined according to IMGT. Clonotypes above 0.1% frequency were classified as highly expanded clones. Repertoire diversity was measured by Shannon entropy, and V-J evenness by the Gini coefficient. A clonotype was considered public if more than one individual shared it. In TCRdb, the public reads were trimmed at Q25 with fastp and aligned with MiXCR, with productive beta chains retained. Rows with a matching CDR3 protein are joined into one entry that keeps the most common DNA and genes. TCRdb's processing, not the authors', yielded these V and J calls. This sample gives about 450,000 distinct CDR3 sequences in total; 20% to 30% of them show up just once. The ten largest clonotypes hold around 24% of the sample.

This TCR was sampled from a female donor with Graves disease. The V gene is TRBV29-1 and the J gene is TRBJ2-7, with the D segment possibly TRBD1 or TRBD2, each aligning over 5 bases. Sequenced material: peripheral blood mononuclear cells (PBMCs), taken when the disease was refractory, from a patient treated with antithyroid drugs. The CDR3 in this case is CSVAGTAYEQYF. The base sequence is TGCAGCGTTGCCGGGACGGCATACGAGCAGTACTTC.